The 29 T cell receptor beta chains in this list originate from one sample, sequenced in a study of OX40 agonist ivuxolimab in advanced cancers. Only in-frame clones appear in the TCRdb table, and some are missing; sequencing was by immunoSEQ multiplex PCR. The data contain around 80,000 clones, approximately 92% of them singletons. The source was CD4+ or CD8+ T cells sorted from blood, collected in a trial of the OX40 agonist ivuxolimab. Receptors were obtained from an adult with an advanced solid tumor such as melanoma, head and neck, liver or kidney cancer.

J is TRBJ1-1 and V is TRBV5-1; D unclear. The CDR3 is 13 amino acids. V was cut by 0 bases and J by 4 bases, with 7 bases left in between. In germline, CDR1 is SGHRS, CDR2 YFSETQ. CDR3 sequence (DNA): TGCGCCAGCAGCTTGGAAGTTAGCACTGAAGCTTTCTTT. Its protein product is CASSLEVSTEAFF.

CDR3 region: CASSIYQDNEQFF. The CDR3 region has the DNA TGTGCCAGCAGCATCTACCAGGACAATGAGCAGTTCTTC. The V and J genes are TRBV7-6 and TRBJ2-1; D remains unclear. The V end lost 5 bases, the J end lost 5 bases, and 10 bases lay between the germline ends. The CDR3 consists of 13 residues. Germline values: CDR1 SGHVS, CDR2 FNYEAQ. The complete variable domain, with remaining parts taken from reference TRBV7-6 and TRBJ2-1, reads GAGVSQSPRYKVTKRGQDVALRCDPISGHVSLYWYRQALGQGPEFLTYFNYEAQQDKSGLPNDRFSAERPEGSISTLTIQRTEQRDSAMYRCASSIYQDNEQFFGPGTRLTVL.

The chain carries TRBV6-5 and TRBJ2-7; D remains ambiguous. CDR1 and CDR2 from the germline V gene are MNHEY and SVGAGI. The CDR3 extends over 16 amino acids. Trimming cost V 0 bases and J 2 bases, with 14 bases left between them. The chain's CDR3 is CASSYSYRTDAYEQYF. Here the CDR3 DNA reads TGTGCCAGCAGTTACTCGTACCGTACCGATGCCTACGAGCAGTACTTC.

The J gene is TRBJ2-7, the V gene TRBV13; D remains ambiguous. The V gene's germline CDR1 is PRHDT and CDR2 FYEKMQ (reference sequence). The CDR3 contains 12 residues. Trimming removed 0 bases at V and 9 bases at J, with 9 bases between. The CDR3 loop reads CASSLGPLGQYF. Written as DNA, the CDR3 is TGTGCCAGCAGCTTAGGCCCCCTCGGGCAGTACTTC.

This clone appeared once. The chain combines TRBV11-2 with TRBJ2-1; TRBD2 aligns across 12 bases. V lost 3 bases, J lost 7 bases, and 7 bases stayed unmatched. Germline V CDR1 and CDR2: SGHAT, FQNNGV. CDR3 length equals 16 residues. CDR3 loop: CASSFRTSGDGNEQFF. The CDR3 coding sequence is TGTGCCAGCAGCTTCCGGACTAGCGGGGACGGGAATGAGCAGTTCTTC. Supplemented by reference TRBV11-2 and TRBJ2-1, the full variable domain reads EAGVAQSPRYKIIEKRQSVAFWCNPISGHATLYWYQQILGQGPKLLIQFQNNGVVDDSQLPKDRFSAERLKGVDSTLKIQPAKLEDSAVYLCASSFRTSGDGNEQFFGPGTRLTVL.

The gene calls are TRBV27 and TRBJ2-7; D possibly corresponds to TRBD2 (6 bases). The V end lost 0 bases, the J end lost 3 bases, and 18 bases lay between the germline ends. This CDR3 contains 17 residues. Germline V gene data show CDR1 as MNHEY and CDR2 as SMNVEV (reference sequence). The DNA of the CDR3 is TGTGCCAGCAGTTTATCGGGGACCGTCGTGGGAGGCTACGAGCAGTACTTC. Translating gives CASSLSGTVVGGYEQYF.

The rearrangement joins TRBV10-1 to TRBJ2-7; D possibly uses TRBD1 or TRBD2 (5 bases each). Germline CDR1 WNHNN, CDR2 SYGVQD (reference sequence). This CDR3 has 12 residues. V gave up 5 bases and J gave up 5 bases, with 10 bases separating them. The CDR3 spells CASSLGENEQYF. CDR3 coding DNA: TGCGCCAGCAGTTTGGGGGAAAACGAGCAGTACTTC.

This chain uses TRBV2 with TRBJ1-2; 8 nucleotides line up with TRBD1. The CDR3 totals 12 residues. CDR1 is SNHLY and CDR2 is FYNNEI in the germline V gene. Unmatched junction bases numbered 5, after V lost 6 bases and J lost 8 bases. In DNA form, the CDR3 reads TGTGCCAGCAGCGACAGGGGCCAAGGCTACACCTTC. This codes for CASSDRGQGYTF.

The chain combines TRBV29-1 with TRBJ2-3, with 7 positions matching TRBD2. Germline V gene lookup returns CDR1 SQVTM and CDR2 ANQGSEA. V lost 8 bases and J lost 5; bases outside the gene matches: 16. The length of the CDR3 is 15 residues. The CDR3 coding sequence is TGCAGCTCAAGGTCGATGGCGGGAGCAGGAGATACGCAGTATTTT. Protein: CSSRSMAGAGDTQYF.

The chain carries TRBV18 and TRBJ2-3; 8 nucleotides agree with TRBD2. This CDR3 spans 16 amino acids. Germline V gene sequence: CDR1 KGHSH, CDR2 LQKENI. J gave up 3 bases and V 3 bases, and 8 bases lay outside the gene matches. Here the CDR3 reads CASSPSTGGGTDTQYF. The DNA of the CDR3 is TGTGCCAGCTCACCTTCGACGGGAGGGGGTACAGATACGCAGTATTTT.

The chain combines TRBV5-1 with TRBJ2-3; D is ambiguous. There are 15 residues in the CDR3. CDR1 SGHRS and CDR2 YFSETQ come from the germline V gene. The V and J ends lost 0 bases and 4 bases respectively, with 12 bases between them. CDR3 DNA: TGCGCCAGCAGCTTGGGCCCAAGTATAGCAGATACGCAGTATTTT. This codes for CASSLGPSIADTQYF.

The CDR3: CASSPGTGLEETQYF. CDR3 bases: TGCGCCAGCAGCCCTGGGACAGGGTTAGAAGAGACCCAGTACTTC. V usage is TRBV5-1 and J usage is TRBJ2-5; 9 bases align to TRBD1. V lost 4 bases to trimming and J lost 3 bases; unmatched junction nucleotides: 7. CDR3 size: 15 residues. Germline V gene lookup returns CDR1 SGHRS and CDR2 YFSETQ.

This clone was seen a single time. The chain combines TRBV10-3 with TRBJ1-1; D not resolved. Germline V lookup: CDR1 ENHRY, CDR2 SYGVKD. There are 13 residues in the CDR3. The V gene lost 6 bases and the J gene lost 6 bases, with 14 bases spanning the gap. CDR3 protein: CAIRVSTGPEAFF. The CDR3 coding sequence is TGTGCCATCAGAGTATCGACCGGGCCTGAAGCTTTCTTT.

The chain is built from TRBV30 and TRBJ2-5; TRBD1 aligns across 9 bases. Germline values: CDR1 GTSNPN, CDR2 SVGIG (reference sequence). The V segment lost 4 bases and the J segment 4 bases; nucleotides outside the gene matches: 1. The CDR3 covers 12 residues. This CDR3 is CAWMDRGETQYF. CDR3 DNA: TGTGCCTGGATGGACAGGGGAGAGACCCAGTACTTC.

The rearrangement uses TRBV11-1 and TRBJ2-5, with D maybe TRBD1 (5 bases). The CDR3 consists of 15 residues. CDR1 SGHAT and CDR2 FQDESV come from the germline V gene (reference sequence). V was cut by 1 base and J by 0 bases, with 9 bases left in between. CDR3 residues: CASSLVQGHQETQYF. The CDR3 coding sequence is TGTGCCAGCAGCTTAGTCCAGGGTCACCAAGAGACCCAGTACTTC.

Turning to this clone: A junction end diverges from the germline sequence, so it may reflect a read error. This chain connects TRBV7-7 to TRBJ2-4; 9 nucleotides line up with TRBD1. The germline V gene encodes CDR1 SSHAT and CDR2 FNYEAQ (reference sequence). CDR3 length equals 17 residues. This CDR3 reads CASSLGTGGWDGNIQYF. CDR3 DNA sequence: TGTGCTAGCAGCCTGGGCACAGGGGGCTGGGATGGAAACATTCAGTACTTC.

The chain recombines TRBV6-5 with TRBJ2-7, with D uncertain. Trimming removed 2 bases from V and 2 bases from J, with 7 bases in between. The CDR3 consists of 13 residues. The germline gives CDR1 MNHEY, CDR2 SVGAGI. The CDR3 loop reads CASSYRGPYEQYF. The CDR3 region has the DNA TGTGCCAGCAGTTACCGTGGCCCCTACGAGCAGTACTTC.

There are a few counts of this clone. The chain employs TRBV5-1 and TRBJ1-2, with TRBD1 matching over 11 bases. Germline assignment: CDR1 SGHRS and CDR2 YFSETQ. Trimming removed 0 bases from V and 4 bases from J; junction bases left unmatched: 5. The CDR3 extends over 16 amino acids. As DNA, the CDR3 is TGCGCCAGCAGCTTGGTAGGACAGGGGGCCGGCTATGGCTACACCTTC. Translating it yields CASSLVGQGAGYGYTF.

J is TRBJ1-5 and V is TRBV7-2, with no clear D. The V and J ends lost 4 bases and 3 bases respectively, with 10 bases between them. The CDR3 contains 14 residues. From germline, CDR1 is SGHTA and CDR2 FQGNSA. CDR3 DNA: TGTGCCAGCAGCTCGGCCCCATCCAATCAGCCCCAGCATTTT. Protein product: CASSSAPSNQPQHF.

The V call is TRBV5-4, the J call TRBJ2-3; 7 positions match TRBD2. This CDR3 region has 17 residues. J lost 0 bases, V lost 1 base, and 8 bases had no gene match. Germline CDR1 and CDR2: SGHNT and YYREEE (reference sequence). As DNA, the CDR3 is TGTGCCAGCAGCTTGTGGTCCGGGACTACTAGCACAGATACGCAGTATTTT. Translation: CASSLWSGTTSTDTQYF.

V is TRBV7-9 and J is TRBJ1-3; D is possibly TRBD1 (6 bases). V dropped 3 bases and J dropped 0 bases, with 9 bases sitting between them. Germline loops: CDR1 SEHNR, CDR2 FQNEAQ (reference sequence). The CDR3 contains 15 residues. The CDR3 spells CASSLGQSSGNTIYF. The DNA of the CDR3 is TGTGCCAGCAGCTTGGGACAAAGCTCTGGAAACACCATATATTTT.

With regard to this clone: One junction end does not reproduce the germline sequence, and a read error may be involved. The chain employs TRBV7-7 and TRBJ2-3; no definite D call. CDR3 length equals 14 residues. The germline gives CDR1 SSHAT, CDR2 FNYEAQ (reference sequence). DNA for the CDR3: TGTGCTAGCAGCCCCAGTCGAGGCACAGATACGCAGTATTTT. Amino acids: CASSPSRGTDTQYF.

The rearrangement links TRBV19 to TRBJ2-3, with 8 nucleotides matching TRBD2. Germline CDR1 LNHDA, CDR2 SQIVND (reference sequence). The CDR3 runs 16 residues. With 5 bases clipped from V and 1 base from J, the junction kept 8 bases outside the gene matches. Here the CDR3 reads CASSDTWRGGTDTQYF. CDR3 in DNA: TGTGCCAGTAGTGACACTTGGCGGGGGGGCACAGATACGCAGTATTTT. The whole variable domain, remainder taken from reference TRBV19 and TRBJ2-3, is DGGITQSPKYLFRKEGQNVTLSCEQNLNHDAMYWYRQDPGQGLRLIYYSQIVNDFQKGDIAEGYSVSREKKESFPLTVTSAQKNPTAFYLCASSDTWRGGTDTQYFGPGTRLTVL.

The CDR3 spells CASSFSGGKSGYTF. CDR3 sequence (DNA): TGTGCCAGCAGCTTCTCAGGGGGGAAGTCTGGCTACACCTTC. The V and J genes are TRBV14 and TRBJ1-2, with 7 positions matching TRBD1. The germline V gene has CDR1 SGHDN and CDR2 FVKESK. With V trimmed by 5 bases and J by 7 bases, 10 bases remained unmatched. This CDR3 has 14 residues.

In this sample, this clone turned up a few times. The chain has TRBV12-5 and TRBJ2-1, with 8 bases lining up with TRBD2. Germline lookup yields CDR1 LGHNT and CDR2 FRNRAP. The CDR3 spans 15 residues. The V and J ends lost 1 base and 4 bases, in that order; junction bases with no gene match: 3. CDR3 loop: CASGLGIAGYNEQFF. In DNA form, the CDR3 reads TGTGCTAGTGGTTTGGGAATAGCGGGGTACAATGAGCAGTTCTTC.

This clone is a singleton in its sample. The rearrangement joins TRBV29-1 to TRBJ2-5; possibly TRBD1 for D (6 bases). Looked up from germline, CDR1 is SQVTM and CDR2 is ANQGSEA. The CDR3 sequence is 13 residues long. V was pared by 7 bases and J by 5 bases, with 17 bases between. Written as DNA, the CDR3 is TGCAGCGCCGTTAATACAGGGTTGGAGACCCAGTACTTC. Its translation: CSAVNTGLETQYF.

The chain recombines TRBV27 with TRBJ2-7; tentatively, D is TRBD2 (5 bases). The CDR3 contains 15 residues. Germline CDR1 is MNHEY and CDR2 is SMNVEV (reference sequence). V dropped 1 base and J dropped 3 bases, with 13 bases sitting between them. The CDR3 DNA follows: TGTGCCAGCAGTTTATGGAGTCTCGGGGACTACGAGCAGTACTTC. This gives the protein CASSLWSLGDYEQYF.

This clone was seen just once. The CDR3 bases are TGTGCCAGTTCGACAGGGGACTTACAAGAGACCCAGTACTTC. It codes for CASSTGDLQETQYF. The V gene is TRBV19, the J gene TRBJ2-5; 8 bases map to TRBD1. V was pared by 8 bases and J by 2 bases, with 7 bases of the junction left unmatched. The CDR3 has 14 amino acids. Germline CDR1 reads LNHDA; CDR2 reads SQIVND (reference sequence).

The chain recombines TRBV10-3 with TRBJ2-1; no clear D. The length of the CDR3 is 13 residues. The germline V gene has CDR1 ENHRY and CDR2 SYGVKD. Trimming shortened V by 3 bases and J by 3 bases, and 6 bases separated the two germline ends. The CDR3 protein is CAISEVGYNEQFF. The CDR3 DNA reads TGTGCCATCAGTGAAGTGGGCTACAATGAGCAGTTCTTC.